These 5 T cell receptor beta chains originate from one sample sequenced in a study of blood T cell repertoires in COVID-19. Generated by immunoSEQ multiplex PCR, the TCRdb table keeps only in-frame clones and is missing some. The sample holds over 250,000 clones, about 88% seen once. The sequencing sample was made of PBMCs or T cells enriched from blood (not recorded which). Source of these receptors: a woman in her fifties or sixties who had recovered from COVID-19.

The chain has TRBV14 and TRBJ1-3, with unresolved D. V dropped 6 bases and J dropped 0 bases, with 9 bases sitting between them. From germline, CDR1 is SGHDN and CDR2 FVKESK. CDR3 size: 14 residues. The DNA for the CDR3 is TGTGCCAGCAGTAGACAAATCTCTGGAAACACCATATATTTT. The encoded protein is CASSRQISGNTIYF.

The chain links TRBV19 to TRBJ1-2, with 8 positions matching TRBD1. Germline V lookup: CDR1 LNHDA, CDR2 SQIVND (reference sequence). The CDR3 extends over 15 amino acids. V was clipped by 5 bases and J by 4 bases; unmatched bases: 9. CDR3 coding DNA: TGTGCCAGTAGTTACTGGACAGGGAGATTCTATGGCTACACCTTC. This sequence encodes CASSYWTGRFYGYTF. Combining the CDR3 with reference TRBV19 and TRBJ1-2 gives the whole variable domain DGGITQSPKYLFRKEGQNVTLSCEQNLNHDAMYWYRQDPGQGLRLIYYSQIVNDFQKGDIAEGYSVSREKKESFPLTVTSAQKNPTAFYLCASSYWTGRFYGYTFGSGTRLTVV.

This clone was detected only a few times. The chain uses TRBV19 and TRBJ1-2; D is possibly TRBD1 (6 bases). There are 14 residues in the CDR3. CDR1 is LNHDA and CDR2 is SQIVND in the germline V gene (reference sequence). The V end was cut by 6 bases, the J end by 6 bases, with 17 bases between. The CDR3 bases are TGTGCCAGTAGACAAGGGGGGGTTTCCCATGGCTACACCTTC. It yields the protein CASRQGGVSHGYTF. The full variable domain, its missing parts supplied by reference TRBV19 and TRBJ1-2, is DGGITQSPKYLFRKEGQNVTLSCEQNLNHDAMYWYRQDPGQGLRLIYYSQIVNDFQKGDIAEGYSVSREKKESFPLTVTSAQKNPTAFYLCASRQGGVSHGYTFGSGTRLTVV.

This chain connects TRBV7-3 to TRBJ2-3, with 13 nucleotides matching TRBD2. V lost 4 bases and J lost 6; bases outside the gene matches: 4. CDR3 size: 15 residues. CDR1 SGHTA and CDR2 FQGTGA come from the germline V gene. DNA for the CDR3: TGTGCCAGCAGCTCACTAGCGGGAGGGCCGGATACGCAGTATTTT. Translated: CASSSLAGGPDTQYF.

The chain links TRBV7-2 to TRBJ1-2; 8 bases fit TRBD1. Germline V gene sequence: CDR1 SGHTA, CDR2 FQGNSA. J was trimmed by 5 bases and V by 5 bases; bases with no gene match: 7. The CDR3 spans 14 residues. The CDR3 reads CASSPGTGGYGYTF. The CDR3 DNA is TGTGCCAGCAGCCCAGGAACAGGGGGATATGGCTACACCTTC.